This is a list of T cell receptor beta chains from one sample in a study of cytomegalovirus exposure and HLA in healthy donors. The data were produced by immunoSEQ multiplex PCR, yet TCRdb's version contains in-frame clones alone and is incomplete. The sample records roughly 120,000 clones, 78% being singletons. The sample was PBMCs. These receptors all stem from a man aged 35-49 years in good health and CMV-seronegative. CDR3s include the opening cysteine and the closing phenylalanine or tryptophan. Fields, in order: clone size, J gene, D gene, V gene, CDR3 DNA, CDR3 protein. The D gene is left open where the match is weak. The listing skips clone size in some rows; elsewhere it reads once, few, many or a size class.

NA TRBJ1-1 NA TRBV9 TGTGCCAGCAGCGCGATAGGGGGGGACACTGAAGCTTTCTTT CASSAIGGDTEAFF
NA TRBJ2-2 NA TRBV29-1 TGCAGCGTGCGGGCCGGGACGAACACCGGGGAGCTGTTTTTT CSVRAGTNTGELFF
NA TRBJ1-1 NA TRBV4-2 TGTGCCAGCAGCCAAGACCCTGCGGGGGCGGCTGAAGCTTTCTTT CASSQDPAGAAEAFF
few TRBJ1-2 TRBD1 TRBV5-4 TGTGCCAGCAGCCCGAGGACAGGGGAATTATTTTACGGCTACACCTTC CASSPRTGELFYGYTF
NA TRBJ1-1 TRBD1 TRBV2 TGTGCCAGCTTATCTGGACAGGGGTCTAGAAACACTGAAGCTTTCTTT CASLSGQGSRNTEAFF
NA TRBJ1-6 NA TRBV7-6 TGTGCCAGCAGCTTAGGTGGCAGTAATAATTCACCCCTCCACTTT CASSLGGSNNSPLHF
NA TRBJ2-1 NA TRBV6-1 TGTGCCAGCATGGGACTCGCCGATGAGCAGTTCTTC CASMGLADEQFF
NA TRBJ1-1 NA TRBV2 TGTGCCAGCAACAAGATGACAGCTTTAATGAACACTGAAGCTTTCTTT CASNKMTALMNTEAFF
NA TRBJ1-2 TRBD1 TRBV19 TGTGCCAGTAGTAACCGGGACAGAGTCTTCTATGGCTACACCTTC CASSNRDRVFYGYTF
NA TRBJ1-5 TRBD1 TRBV29-1 TGCAGCGTTTGGGACAGGGATCAGCCCCAGCATTTT CSVWDRDQPQHF
few TRBJ2-1 TRBD2 TRBV11-2 TGTGCCAGCAGAAATAGCGGGGGGTCCGGAAATGAGCAGTTCTTC CASRNSGGSGNEQFF
few TRBJ2-3 TRBD1 TRBV4-3 TGCGCCAGCAGCCGAGACAGGGGGCAGATAGATACGCAGTATTTT CASSRDRGQIDTQYF
NA TRBJ2-1 TRBD2 TRBV6-1 TGTGCCAGCTGCTCTAGCGGGGTTGGAAATGAGCAGTTCTTC CASCSSGVGNEQFF
NA TRBJ2-2 TRBD1 TRBV27 TGTGCCAGCGGTGGACAGGAGAACACCGGGGAGCTGTTTTTT CASGGQENTGELFF
NA TRBJ1-1 TRBD1 TRBV5-1 TGCGCCAGCAGCTTGGGACAGGGGTTGAACACTGAAGCTTTCTTT CASSLGQGLNTEAFF
few TRBJ2-1 NA TRBV7-2 TGTGCCAGCAGCTTACGGCCCCGGGATGAGCAGTTCTTC CASSLRPRDEQFF
NA TRBJ1-4 NA TRBV7-2 TGTGCCAGCAGCCCCCCCGGGGATGAAAAACTGTTTTTT CASSPPGDEKLFF
few TRBJ2-7 NA TRBV29-1 TGCAGCGTTGTTCGGGTGATGGGCTCCTACGAGCAGTACTTC CSVVRVMGSYEQYF
NA TRBJ2-7 NA TRBV28 TGTGCCAGCAGTGTAGTAATTTACGAGCAGTACTTC CASSVVIYEQYF
NA TRBJ1-2 TRBD1 TRBV7-8 TGTGCCAGCAGCACAACAGGGGCCCCAGCTAACTATGGCTACACCTTC CASSTTGAPANYGYTF
NA TRBJ2-1 TRBD2 TRBV2 TGTGCCAGCAGCCAACAGTTAGCGGGGGCCTACAATGAGCAGTTCTTC CASSQQLAGAYNEQFF
NA TRBJ2-7 TRBD1 TRBV7-6 TGTGCCAGCAGCTTTTTTTCCGGGGACAGAAGCGAGCAGTACTTC CASSFFSGDRSEQYF
NA TRBJ2-7 TRBD1 TRBV28 TGTGCCAGCAGTTTCCGGACAGGGAGGTACGAGCAGTACTTC CASSFRTGRYEQYF
NA TRBJ2-4 TRBD1 TRBV9 TGTGCCAGCAGCGAAACGACAGGGAATCCTCTGAACATTCAGTACTTC CASSETTGNPLNIQYF
NA TRBJ1-1 NA TRBV5-1 TGCGCCAGCAGCTTGCAGGAATTTGGGACTGAAGCTTTCTTT CASSLQEFGTEAFF
NA TRBJ2-3 NA TRBV14 TGTGCCAGCAGCCCAATTTTCACAGATACGCAGTATTTT CASSPIFTDTQYF
NA TRBJ2-5 TRBD1 TRBV4-1 TGCGCCAGCAGCCAGGGTCATCCCGGGACAGGTCTTTTAGAGCAGTACTTC CASSQGHPGTGLLEQYF
NA TRBJ2-2 TRBD1 TRBV2 TGTGCCAGCAGCGAAACAGGGGTGCGGAACACCGGGGAGCTGTTTTTT CASSETGVRNTGELFF
NA TRBJ1-6 TRBD1 TRBV7-2 TGTGCCAGCAGCTTCAACAGGGGGCTGAATTCACCCCTCCACTTT CASSFNRGLNSPLHF
NA TRBJ2-7 TRBD1 TRBV6-6 TGTGCCAGCAGCCTTGGACAGGGGGGCGAGCAGTACTTC CASSLGQGGEQYF
NA TRBJ2-1 NA TRBV9 TGTGCCAGCAGCGCCGCCGACAGCCACAATGAGCAGTTCTTC CASSAADSHNEQFF
NA TRBJ2-5 TRBD2 TRBV5-1 TGCGCCAGCAGCTGGCAGCCAGCGGGGGGACAAGAGACCCAGTACTTC CASSWQPAGGQETQYF
few TRBJ1-1 NA TRBV4-3 TGCGCCAGCAGCCAAGATCTGCCCCGGGGGGACGAAGCTTTCTTT CASSQDLPRGDEAFF
NA TRBJ2-5 NA TRBV5-1 TGCGCCAGCAGCTTGGGGCCCACGGGCCAAGAGACCCAGTACTTC CASSLGPTGQETQYF
NA TRBJ2-3 NA TRBV7-2 TGTGCCAGCAGCTTAGGGACAGTGGTGGATACGCAGTATTTT CASSLGTVVDTQYF
NA TRBJ2-7 TRBD2 TRBV6-1 TGTGCCAGCAGTGAATGGGCGGGGGTCTACGAGCAGTACTTC CASSEWAGVYEQYF
NA TRBJ1-2 TRBD1 TRBV5-1 TGCGCCAGCAGCCCGGACAGGGACTATGGCTACACCTTC CASSPDRDYGYTF
NA TRBJ2-4 NA TRBV4-1 TGCGCCAGCAGCCCTCCGTCGGGGATGGGCAAAAACATTCAGTACTTC CASSPPSGMGKNIQYF
once TRBJ1-4 TRBD1 TRBV4-2 TGTGCCAGCAGCCCAGGGACAGGGGTTGAAAAACTGTTTTTT CASSPGTGVEKLFF
NA TRBJ2-1 TRBD2 TRBV18 TGTGCCAGCTCCCGTGGACTAGAACTCTCCAATGAGCAGTTCTTC CASSRGLELSNEQFF
NA TRBJ1-2 TRBD1 TRBV4-1 TGCGCCAGCAGCCAGGGACAGGGGAGCGATGGCTACACCTTC CASSQGQGSDGYTF
NA TRBJ1-4 NA TRBV7-7 TGTGCTAGCAGCTTAATTCCGGTGGGCAGGTTTGCCGGTAATGAAAAACTGTTTTTT CASSLIPVGRFAGNEKLFF
NA TRBJ2-2 NA TRBV28 TGTGCCAGCAGTTCAACAGGAGGGGAGCTGTTTTTT CASSSTGGELFF
NA TRBJ1-3 TRBD1 TRBV15 TGTGCCACCAGCAGAGTACCGGGACAGGGAAACACCATATATTTT CATSRVPGQGNTIYF
NA TRBJ2-7 NA TRBV11-1 TGTGCCAGCAGACCCTCAGGGCTTGAACACGAGCAGTACTTC CASRPSGLEHEQYF
NA TRBJ2-3 NA TRBV15 TGTGCCACCAGCAGAGTGGGGCCAGATACGCAGTATTTT CATSRVGPDTQYF
NA TRBJ1-4 TRBD1 TRBV7-9 TGTGCCAGCAGCAGCCGGGACAGGGGAGAAAAACTGTTTTTT CASSSRDRGEKLFF